Listed below are T cell receptor beta chains from one sample, sequenced in a study of blood T cells in healthy people across ages. In TCRdb, the 5' RACE reads were re-called with MiXCR into one record per CDR3 protein. The sample lists 790,000 or so distinct CDR3 sequences, approximately 60% occurring once. The specimen sequenced was blood. Source of these receptors: a man between 40 and 49 years old in good health. The CDR3 runs from the conserved cysteine through the conserved F or W. Fields, in order: D gene, clone size, J gene, CDR3 length, V gene, CDR3 protein, CDR3 DNA. The D gene is left open where the match is weak. The size field is filled for only some rows; it gives once, few, many or a size class.

>TRBD1|few|TRBJ2-2|19|TRBV5-1
CASSSRPTGQGGDTGELFF
TGCGCCAGCAGCTCCCGACCAACGGGACAGGGAGGGGACACCGGGGAGCTGTTTTTT
>TRBD2|NA|TRBJ2-7|14|TRBV2
CASSERAGGYEQYF
TGTGCCAGCAGTGAACGGGCGGGAGGGTACGAGCAGTACTTC
>TRBD1|few|TRBJ2-1|15|TRBV6-6
CASSQPGQGAEEQFF
TGTGCCAGCAGTCAACCGGGACAGGGGGCAGAAGAGCAGTTCTTC
>TRBD1|NA|TRBJ1-6|15|TRBV20-1
CSARGQGARHSPLHF
TGCAGTGCTAGGGGACAGGGGGCTAGGCATTCACCCCTCCACTTT
>TRBD2|NA|TRBJ2-1|19|TRBV7-3
CASSFLGGSGRAPYNEQFF
TGTGCCAGCAGCTTCCTCGGAGGTAGCGGGAGGGCCCCCTACAATGAGCAGTTCTTC
>TRBD2|many|TRBJ2-4|16|TRBV12-3/TRBV12-4
CASSIAGGIAKNIQYF
TGTGCCAGCAGCATAGCGGGGGGGATAGCCAAAAACATTCAGTACTTC
>TRBD1|NA|TRBJ2-2|15|TRBV5-1
CASSTDRGGSGELFF
TGCGCCAGCAGCACCGACAGGGGCGGTTCCGGGGAGCTGTTTTTT
>NA|NA|TRBJ1-2|15|TRBV5-1
CASSFDTGQNNGYTF
TGCGCCAGCAGCTTCGACACCGGACAGAACAATGGCTACACCTTC
>NA|few|TRBJ2-5|16|TRBV5-5
CASSLFPQGVMGTQYF
TGTGCCAGCAGCTTGTTCCCCCAGGGAGTAATGGGGACCCAGTACTTC
>NA|NA|TRBJ1-1|13|TRBV29-1
CSVAGGQNTEAFF
TGCAGCGTCGCAGGAGGACAGAACACTGAAGCTTTCTTT
>NA|NA|TRBJ2-7|18|TRBV28
CASSLFTLPGGPSYEQYF
TGTGCCAGCAGTTTATTTACCCTCCCCGGGGGTCCATCCTACGAGCAGTACTTC
>TRBD1|NA|TRBJ2-3|14|TRBV24-1
CATSDYGTAKVQYF
TGTGCCACCAGTGACTATGGGACAGCAAAAGTACAGTATTTT
>NA|NA|TRBJ2-1|14|TRBV9
CASSVVIGDNEQFF
TGTGCCAGCAGCGTAGTAATAGGAGACAATGAGCAGTTCTTC
>NA|few|TRBJ2-3|14|TRBV5-1
CASSPETSTDTQYF
TGCGCCAGCAGCCCAGAGACGAGCACAGATACGCAGTATTTT
>NA|few|TRBJ2-3|13|TRBV3-1
CASSGLATDTQYF
TGTGCCAGCAGTGGGCTAGCCACAGATACGCAGTATTTT
>NA|few|TRBJ2-5|13|TRBV20-1
CSAPRRGQETQYF
TGCAGTGCCCCCAGGAGGGGTCAAGAGACCCAGTACTTC
>TRBD1|NA|TRBJ1-4|14|TRBV7-8
CASSDTGGAEKLFF
TGTGCCAGCAGCGATACAGGGGGCGCGGAAAAACTGTTTTTT
>NA|NA|TRBJ2-6|15|TRBV28
CASSPAGAGANVLTF
TGTGCCAGCAGCCCTGCTGGGGCCGGGGCCAACGTCCTGACTTTC
>NA|many|TRBJ2-6|18|TRBV7-2
CASSSNSPRGFGANVLTF
TGTGCCAGCAGCTCCAATTCCCCCCGGGGTTTTGGGGCCAACGTCCTGACTTTC
>NA|NA|TRBJ1-2|11|TRBV28
CASSLSTGYTF
TGTGCCAGCAGTTTATCCACGGGCTACACCTTC
>NA|NA|TRBJ2-7|15|TRBV6-2/TRBV6-3
CASSSVLGRGNEQYF
TGTGCCAGCAGTTCCGTCTTGGGTCGTGGGAATGAGCAGTACTTC
>TRBD1|few|TRBJ2-7|15|TRBV27
CASSDTGGRSYEQYF
TGTGCCAGCAGTGACACAGGGGGCAGATCCTACGAGCAGTACTTC
>NA|NA|TRBJ2-4|13|TRBV3-1
CASSNYGENIQYF
TGTGCCAGCAGCAACTATGGGGAAAACATTCAGTACTTC
>TRBD2|NA|TRBJ2-7|15|TRBV20-1
CSARSTSGRFYEQYF
TGCAGTGCTAGAAGCACTAGCGGGAGGTTCTACGAGCAGTACTTC
>NA|once|TRBJ2-7|16|TRBV7-2
CASSLEASLSSYEQYF
TGTGCCAGCAGCTTAGAGGCCAGCTTGAGCTCCTACGAGCAGTACTTC
>NA|NA|TRBJ2-2|15|TRBV2
CASSAETGNTGELFF
TGTGCCAGCAGTGCGGAGACAGGGAACACCGGGGAGCTGTTTTTT
>NA|NA|TRBJ1-2|15|TRBV14
CASSPAPRNHYGYTF
TGTGCCAGCAGCCCCGCCCCACGGAACCACTATGGCTACACCTTC
>TRBD1|NA|TRBJ1-5|14|TRBV19
CARTLQGSKQPQHF
TGTGCCCGTACCTTACAGGGGTCTAAGCAGCCCCAGCATTTT
>NA|few|TRBJ2-7|15|TRBV5-1
CASSLWGAVPGEQYF
TGCGCCAGCAGCTTGTGGGGGGCGGTCCCCGGCGAGCAGTACTTC
>TRBD1|NA|TRBJ2-4|15|TRBV5-4
CASSVGQLAKNIQYF
TGTGCCAGCAGCGTGGGACAGCTAGCCAAAAACATTCAGTACTTC
>TRBD1|NA|TRBJ1-1|16|TRBV5-1
CASSLGTGNWNTEAFF
TGCGCCAGCAGCCTAGGGACAGGAAACTGGAACACTGAAGCTTTCTTT
>NA|NA|TRBJ2-4|15|TRBV5-1
CASRVSGTPKNIQYF
TGCGCCAGCAGGGTCTCCGGGACACCTAAAAACATTCAGTACTTC
>NA|NA|TRBJ1-2|15|TRBV28
CASTLGQPLKGGYTF
TGCGCCTCGACCCTAGGGCAGCCTTTAAAGGGTGGCTACACCTTC
>NA|NA|TRBJ1-1|15|TRBV28
CASSSRALRATEAFF
TGTGCCAGCAGTTCCCGGGCGCTTCGGGCCACTGAAGCTTTCTTT
>NA|NA|TRBJ2-2|15|TRBV28
CASSVLAGRTGELFF
TGTGCCAGCAGTGTATTAGCTGGACGGACCGGGGAGCTGTTTTTT
>NA|NA|TRBJ1-2|15|TRBV10-3
CAIRGLLDSLYGYTF
TGTGCCATCAGGGGTCTACTGGACAGCCTCTATGGCTACACCTTC
>NA|few|TRBJ2-7|13|TRBV20-1
CSATSDRSYEQYF
TGCAGTGCTACCTCCGATAGGTCCTACGAGCAGTACTTC
>NA|NA|TRBJ1-4|17|TRBV6-1
CASSRPTVTGGIQKLFF
TGTGCCAGCAGCCGACCCACCGTGACGGGGGGCATTCAAAAACTGTTTTTT
>NA|NA|TRBJ2-7|13|TRBV15
CATSKGNGYEQYF
TGTGCCACCAGCAAGGGGAATGGGTACGAGCAGTACTTC
>TRBD1|few|TRBJ1-2|16|TRBV7-2
CASSLDVGTGGYGYTF
TGTGCCAGCAGCTTAGATGTCGGGACAGGGGGCTATGGCTACACCTTC
>NA|NA|TRBJ2-1|17|TRBV24-1
CATSDPKLQQDYNEQFF
TGTGCCACCAGTGATCCAAAACTCCAGCAAGACTACAATGAGCAGTTCTTC
>NA|once|TRBJ2-2|15|TRBV27
CASGYSPLNTGELFF
TGTGCCAGCGGTTATAGCCCCTTAAACACCGGGGAGCTGTTTTTT
>TRBD1|many|TRBJ1-5|15|TRBV10-3
CATAWDRESNQPQHF
TGTGCCACCGCCTGGGACAGGGAATCAAATCAGCCCCAGCATTTT
>NA|NA|TRBJ2-6|14|TRBV12-3/TRBV12-4
CASRGQSGANVLTF
TGTGCCAGCAGAGGACAGTCTGGGGCCAACGTCCTGACTTTC
>NA|NA|TRBJ2-3|15|TRBV6-2/TRBV6-3
CASSYGVLPTDTQYF
TGTGCCAGCAGTTACGGAGTTCTACCCACAGATACGCAGTATTTT
>TRBD2|NA|TRBJ2-3|15|TRBV7-9
CASSLIAGDTDTQYF
TGTGCCAGCAGCTTAATAGCGGGGGACACAGATACGCAGTATTTT
>NA|NA|TRBJ2-2|15|TRBV25-1
CASSEGRWNTGELFF
TGTGCCAGCAGTGAGGGCAGGTGGAACACCGGGGAGCTGTTTTTT
>TRBD2|NA|TRBJ2-5|18|TRBV7-2
CASSLESRGLGFQETQYF
TGTGCCAGCAGCTTAGAAAGCCGGGGACTAGGGTTCCAAGAGACCCAGTACTTC
>NA|NA|TRBJ1-1|12|TRBV6-6
CASMQLNTEAFF
TGTGCCAGCATGCAGCTGAACACTGAAGCTTTCTTT
>TRBD2|few|TRBJ2-5|15|TRBV9
CASSVVSLAGETQYF
TGTGCCAGCAGCGTAGTGTCCCTAGCGGGAGAGACCCAGTACTTC
>TRBD2|NA|TRBJ2-3|17|TRBV10-3
CAIGRTSGGPSQDTQYF
TGTGCCATCGGGCGGACTAGCGGGGGCCCCTCGCAAGATACGCAGTATTTT
>NA|NA|TRBJ1-1|17|TRBV7-9
CASSLPTTQGWDTEAFF
TGTGCCAGCAGCTTACCTACCACACAGGGCTGGGATACTGAAGCTTTCTTT
>NA|many|TRBJ2-1|12|TRBV29-1
CSIRASKNEQFF
TGCAGCATCCGGGCCTCAAAAAATGAGCAGTTCTTC